The clone carrying this TCR beta chain was counted a single time. This record belongs to a study of sequential checkpoint blockade in melanoma. Study background: Maintenance nivolumab came after either treatment sequence.

Assay used: immunoSEQ multiplex PCR; TCRdb lists only in-frame clones, some missing. The repertoire holds over 10,000 clones, about 77% seen once, with approximately 10% in the top ten. The treatment was: randomized to nivolumab then ipilimumab (arm A) or the reverse (arm B). Patients had received no earlier DNA-damaging chemotherapy. From thawed PBMCs, live CD3+CD8+ cells negative for CD19 and CD56 were sorted. The CDR3 covers 15 residues. CDR1 SGHVS and CDR2 FNYEAQ come from the germline V gene. Trimming removed 1 base from V and 3 bases from J; junction bases left unmatched: 1. The receptor was derived from a human donor with melanoma. This rearrangement joins TRBV7-6 to TRBJ2-7; 12 nucleotides line up with TRBD2. The specimen comprised CD8+ T cells sorted from blood (inferred from file names), sampled from a patient given nivolumab and ipilimumab in sequence. The DNA for the CDR3 is TGTGCCAGCAGCTTAGGACTAGCGGGAGTCTACGAGCAGTACTTC. Residues: CASSLGLAGVYEQYF. The full variable domain, in which reference TRBV7-6 and TRBJ2-7 provide the parts outside the CDR3, is GAGVSQSPRYKVTKRGQDVALRCDPISGHVSLYWYRQALGQGPEFLTYFNYEAQQDKSGLPNDRFSAERPEGSISTLTIQRTEQRDSAMYRCASSLGLAGVYEQYFGPGTRLTVT.